The 13 T cell receptor beta chains reported below all come from one sample, sequenced in a study of cytomegalovirus exposure and HLA in healthy donors. The PCR was carried out with 60 Vbeta primers and 13 Jbeta primers. Data came from immunoSEQ multiplex PCR; TCRdb stores just in-frame clones and leaves some out. This table lists some 75,000 clones. The sequenced sample was PBMCs. Source of these receptors: a boy between 5 and 17 years old in good health and CMV-seronegative.

This rearrangement joins TRBV7-9 to TRBJ2-7; 8 bases are a match to TRBD2. V gave up 5 bases and J gave up 7 bases; unmatched junction bases: 4. This CDR3 region has 12 residues. Germline V gives CDR1 SEHNR, CDR2 FQNEAQ (reference sequence). The CDR3, as DNA: TGTGCCAGCAGCCCGACGGGGGGGGAGCAGTACTTC. Protein product: CASSPTGGEQYF.

This chain uses TRBV9 with TRBJ1-1; no definite D call. The CDR3 is 13 residues long. Per germline, CDR1 SGDLS and CDR2 YYNGEE. V shed 4 bases and J shed 0 bases, with 7 bases lying between them. The CDR3 loop reads CASSYGVNTEAFF. In nucleotides, the CDR3 is TGTGCCAGCAGCTACGGGGTGAACACTGAAGCTTTCTTT.

The chain carries TRBV5-4 and TRBJ2-7, with TRBD2 identical over 9 bases. From germline, CDR1 is SGHNT and CDR2 YYREEE (reference sequence). The CDR3 has 16 residues. Germline trimming cut 0 bases from V and 0 bases from J; bases unmatched to any gene: 4. CDR3 nucleotide sequence: TGTGCCAGCAGCTTGGGAAGTAGCGGGAGCTCCTACGAGCAGTACTTC. Its protein is CASSLGSSGSSYEQYF.

The chain joins TRBV9 to TRBJ2-2; possible D gene TRBD2, 6 bases. This CDR3 has 17 residues. CDR1 SGDLS and CDR2 YYNGEE come from the germline V gene. V was shortened by 3 bases and J by 5 bases, with 20 bases between the two germline ends. The CDR3 coding sequence is TGTGCCAGCAGCGCCACTAGGTGGAGGGGCGAAACCGGGGAGCTGTTTTTT. Its protein is CASSATRWRGETGELFF.

The CDR3: CASSQLQGGVEKLFF. DNA for the CDR3: TGCGCCAGCAGCCAGCTACAGGGTGGCGTTGAAAAACTGTTTTTT. V and J are TRBV4-1 and TRBJ1-4, with a tentative D call TRBD1 (6 bases). This CDR3 comprises 15 residues. V lost 3 bases and J 7 bases, leaving 15 bases between the germline ends. The germline V gene encodes CDR1 MGHRA and CDR2 YSYEKL.

The rearrangement joins TRBV10-3 to TRBJ2-1; 9 nucleotides agree with TRBD1. Germline values: CDR1 ENHRY, CDR2 SYGVKD. V dropped 7 bases and J dropped 4; count of bases not matched to a gene: 5. CDR3 size: 14 residues. In DNA, the CDR3 is TGTGCCATCACACCCGGACAGGGGTACAATGAGCAGTTCTTC. Encoded protein: CAITPGQGYNEQFF.

The chain is built from TRBV2 and TRBJ2-5; D may be TRBD2 (5 bases). The V gene's germline CDR1 is SNHLY and CDR2 FYNNEI. Trimming left V 5 bases short and J 3 bases short, with 13 bases between. The CDR3 runs 14 residues. The CDR3 coding sequence is TGTGCCAGCAGTTCACACTTGGAGGAAGAGACCCAGTACTTC. As protein: CASSSHLEEETQYF.

The chain employs TRBV5-1 and TRBJ1-5; D perhaps matches TRBD1 (5 bases). The CDR3 spans 18 residues. Germline loops: CDR1 SGHRS, CDR2 YFSETQ. V gave up 2 bases and J gave up 3 bases, with 21 bases separating them. CDR3 amino acids: CASSFNGPPQGLNQPQHF. CDR3 sequence (DNA): TGCGCCAGCAGCTTCAACGGTCCTCCCCAGGGCCTCAATCAGCCCCAGCATTTT.

The chain is built from TRBV5-5 and TRBJ1-6; the match to TRBD1 covers 7 bases. Germline assignment: CDR1 SGHKS and CDR2 YYEKEE (reference sequence). Losses at the gene ends were 0 bases for V and 0 bases for J; bases not matched to a gene: 6. The CDR3 sequence is 18 residues long. The CDR3 DNA reads TGTGCCAGCAGCTTGGCCCTACAGGGGAGCTCCTATAATTCACCCCTCCACTTT. Its translation: CASSLALQGSSYNSPLHF. The full variable domain, in which reference TRBV5-5 and TRBJ1-6 provide the parts outside the CDR3, is DAGVTQSPTHLIKTRGQQVTLRCSPISGHKSVSWYQQVLGQGPQFIFQYYEKEERGRGNFPDRFSARQFPNYSSELNVNALLLGDSALYLCASSLALQGSSYNSPLHFGNGTRLTVT.

The rearrangement uses TRBV9 and TRBJ2-2; 11 positions match TRBD1. Germline values: CDR1 SGDLS, CDR2 YYNGEE. The V and J ends lost 7 bases and 4 bases, in that order; junction bases with no gene match: 3. The CDR3 contains 14 residues. For the CDR3, the DNA is TGTGCCAGCGGGGACAGGGGGGTCACCGGGGAGCTGTTTTTT. Protein: CASGDRGVTGELFF.

The rearrangement links TRBV7-9 to TRBJ2-7, with D uncertain. The CDR3 length is 15 residues. Germline CDR1 SEHNR, CDR2 FQNEAQ (reference sequence). V dropped 1 base and J dropped 1 base, with 11 bases sitting between them. CDR3 protein: CASSLGARPSYEQYF. The CDR3 DNA reads as TGTGCCAGCAGCTTAGGTGCCAGGCCTTCCTACGAGCAGTACTTC.

This chain connects TRBV6-1 to TRBJ1-5; D is unresolved. V lost 4 bases and J lost 0, with 16 bases in between. The CDR3 consists of 17 residues. Germline CDR1 MNHNS, CDR2 SASEGT. In DNA, the CDR3 is TGTGCCAGCAGTGGCCAGCGGGTGTCCGATAGCAATCAGCCCCAGCATTTT. Protein product: CASSGQRVSDSNQPQHF.

V and J are TRBV14 and TRBJ2-1; D may be TRBD2 (6 bases). The CDR3 contains 15 residues. Germline V gene data show CDR1 as SGHDN and CDR2 as FVKESK. The V gene lost 2 bases and the J gene lost 4 bases, with 12 bases spanning the gap. The CDR3 here is CASSQPGLGYNEQFF. As DNA, the CDR3 is TGTGCCAGCAGCCAACCGGGACTGGGATACAATGAGCAGTTCTTC.